This T cell receptor (beta chain) appears in the sequencing data of a study of Ad26.COV2.S vaccination and SARS-CoV-2 variants. Overall study: Enrolled in COV1001, the donor was in the Ad26.COV2.S trial arm, which received the vaccine. Broader study findings: There was reportedly substantial breadth in spike-specific CD8+ and CD4+ T cell responses after vaccination.

The protocol was immunoSEQ multiplex PCR, while the TCRdb copy is restricted to in-frame clones and leaves out a portion. The data contain about 680,000 clones, roughly 90% of them seen just once; the ten biggest clones take up approximately 1.5%. Treatment: roughly 20 received Ad26.COV2.S at low or high dose, single or two shots; about 5 received placebo; per-sample allocation not given. Sample collection was performed on day 63 after the first vaccine or placebo injection. There are 16 residues in the CDR3. With 3 bases clipped from V and 4 bases from J, the junction kept 8 bases outside the gene matches. Germline values: CDR1 KGHDR, CDR2 SFDVKD. In regard to this clone: Its matching antigen is unknown.

The TCR comes from a person between 18 and 65 years old who received the Ad26.COV2.S COVID-19 vaccine or a placebo. This chain links TRBV24-1 with TRBJ2-1, with 7 positions matching TRBD2. This specimen was peripheral blood, taken in a trial of Ad26.COV2.S vaccine versus placebo. The CDR3 nucleotides are TGTGCCACCAGTGATCCAGCGGGACTAACTTACAATGAGCAGTTCTTC. It specifies CATSDPAGLTYNEQFF.